Listed here are 21 T cell receptor beta chains from one sample, sequenced in a study of blood T cells in healthy people across ages (dated by TCRdb to about 2015). Receptor amplification or capture employed 5' RACE. The sample was run on an Illumina HiSeq 2500. A second PCR of about 6 to 11 cycles was performed with a sample-barcoded 5' primer and a J-beta primer mix. The raw public reads went through TCRdb reprocessing: fastp at Q25, MiXCR clone calling, in-frame beta chains kept. Rows are combined by CDR3 protein, so each entry shows the most common genes and DNA. Counted in this sample were approximately 780,000 distinct CDR3 sequences; roughly 24% of them appeared once. Over 2.5% of the sample is taken by the ten largest. The sample also formed part of further work on T cells of mothers and their children.

The sequenced sample was blood. These receptors originate from a boy aged 5 to 17 in good health.

The rearrangement uses TRBV7-9 and TRBJ2-5, with unresolved D. Germline CDR1 SEHNR, CDR2 FQNEAQ (reference sequence). V lost 4 bases and J lost 5, with 11 bases in between. This CDR3 region has 13 residues. The CDR3 reads CASSSPLRETQYF. As DNA, the CDR3 is TGTGCCAGCAGCTCCCCCCTCAGGGAGACCCAGTACTTC.

The chain has TRBV28 and TRBJ1-4; 9 bases match TRBD1. J was trimmed by 8 bases and V by 6 bases; bases with no gene match: 7. This CDR3 is built from 14 residues. The germline V gene encodes CDR1 MDHEN and CDR2 SYDVKM. The CDR3 loop is CASSRGQGQEKLFF. The DNA of the CDR3 is TGTGCCAGCAGCCGGGGACAGGGCCAAGAAAAACTGTTTTTT.

This clonotype was seen a handful of times. The chain has TRBV2 and TRBJ2-5; 10 bases are a match to TRBD2. Gene TRBJ2-1 matches the end of the DNA better, so the J call may be wrong. Germline V lookup: CDR1 SNHLY, CDR2 FYNNEI. The length of the CDR3 is 16 residues. Here the CDR3 reads CASSAVLAGVHNEQFF. In nucleotides, the CDR3 is TGTGCCAGCAGTGCCGTCCTAGCGGGGGTACACAATGAGCAGTTCTTC.

The chain employs TRBV20-1 and TRBJ2-5, with D perhaps assigned TRBD1 or TRBD2 (5 bases each). Trimming removed 1 base at V and 1 base at J, with 10 bases between. Germline V lookup: CDR1 DFQATT, CDR2 SNEGSKA (reference sequence). This CDR3 contains 14 residues. The CDR3 DNA reads as TGCAGTGCTAGAGGGGGGTCCTCCCAAGAGACCCAGTACTTC. It translates to CSARGGSSQETQYF.

This clonotype was detected ten times or more. The chain links TRBV12-3 or TRBV12-4 to TRBJ1-4; TRBD1 matches 8 bases. The V segment lost 4 bases and the J segment 5 bases; nucleotides outside the gene matches: 6. The CDR3 is 15 amino acids. CDR3 nucleotide sequence: TGTGCCAGCAGTTCCGAGACAGGGGACAATGAAAAACTGTTTTTT. Protein sequence: CASSSETGDNEKLFF.

This clonotype was seen only a few times. This chain links TRBV29-1 with TRBJ1-2, with D possibly being TRBD1 (5 bases). The CDR3 spans 15 residues. CDR1 and CDR2 from the germline V gene are SQVTM and ANQGSEA. Trimming pared 7 bases from V and 4 bases from J, leaving 22 bases between. For the CDR3, the DNA is TGCAGCGCTCTCGGAGGGCAGGGAGCTTCCTATGGCTACACCTTC. Protein product: CSALGGQGASYGYTF.

This clonotype came up a few times. V gene TRBV15 combines with J gene TRBJ2-2, with 10 positions matching TRBD1. CDR1 is LNHNV, CDR2 YYDKDF, per germline (reference sequence). With 5 bases clipped from V and 3 bases from J, the junction kept 3 bases outside the gene matches. The CDR3 totals 15 residues. CDR3 nucleotide sequence: TGTGCCACCAGCGGAGGGACAGGGGACACCGGGGAGCTGTTTTTT. It codes for CATSGGTGDTGELFF. Looking up the rest from reference TRBV15 and TRBJ2-2 gives the full variable domain: DAMVIQNPRYQVTQFGKPVTLSCSQTLNHNVMYWYQQKSSQAPKLLFHYYDKDFNNEADTPDNFQSRRPNTSFCFLDIRSPGLGDTAMYLCATSGGTGDTGELFFGEGSRLTVL.

The rearrangement joins TRBV6-6 to TRBJ2-5; weak D call: TRBD2 (5 bases). CDR1 and CDR2 (germline): MNHNY, SVGAGI (reference sequence). This CDR3 has 13 residues. V lost 6 bases, J lost 5 bases, and 13 bases lay in between. CDR3 protein: CASRHGSGETQYF. The CDR3 nucleotides read TGTGCCAGCAGGCATGGCAGCGGCGAGACCCAGTACTTC.

In this sample, this clonotype turned up a few times. The chain combines TRBV6-6 with TRBJ2-4; TRBD2 aligns across 9 bases. Trimming removed 7 bases from V and 3 bases from J; junction bases left unmatched: 10. The length of the CDR3 is 16 residues. Germline assignment: CDR1 MNHNY and CDR2 SVGAGI (reference sequence). CDR3 in DNA: TGTGCCAGCAACAACCTAATGCGGGGGGGCAAAAACATTCAGTACTTC. As protein: CASNNLMRGGKNIQYF.

This clonotype was seen only a few times. The chain combines TRBV4-1 with TRBJ2-7; TRBD2 matches 15 bases. This CDR3 comprises 17 residues. Looked up from germline, CDR1 is MGHRA and CDR2 is YSYEKL. V was pared by 1 base and J by 3 bases, with 4 bases of the junction left unmatched. The DNA for the CDR3 is TGCGCCAGCAGCCAAGCGGGACTAGCGGGGGGCCTCTACGAGCAGTACTTC. It specifies CASSQAGLAGGLYEQYF.

The chain joins TRBV30 to TRBJ1-2; tentative D call: TRBD1 (5 bases). Germline V CDR1 and CDR2: GTSNPN, SVGIG (reference sequence). This CDR3 spans 14 amino acids. V was clipped by 0 bases and J by 6 bases, with 14 bases between them. CDR3 sequence reads: CAWSVSLQGHGYTF. The CDR3 DNA follows: TGTGCCTGGAGTGTAAGCCTCCAGGGACATGGCTACACCTTC. The full variable domain, its missing parts supplied by reference TRBV30 and TRBJ1-2, is SQTIHQWPATLVQPVGSPLSLECTVEGTSNPNLYWYRQAAGRGLQLLFYSVGIGQISSEVPQNLSASRPQDRQFILSSKKLLLSDSGFYLCAWSVSLQGHGYTFGSGTRLTVV.

CDR3: CASSLALTDYSYEQYF. For the CDR3, the DNA is TGTGCCAGCAGTTTAGCGCTTACAGACTACTCCTACGAGCAGTACTTC. This chain joins TRBV12-3 or TRBV12-4 and TRBJ2-5; a weak D match, TRBD2 (5 bases). The end of the DNA fits TRBJ2-7 better, so the J call may be wrong. This CDR3 is 16 amino acids long.

The chain has TRBV4-1 and TRBJ2-1; weak D call: TRBD2 (5 bases). The CDR3 is 18 residues long. Looked up from germline, CDR1 is MGHRA and CDR2 is YSYEKL. The ends were cut back, 0 bases at V and 8 bases at J, with 23 bases in the middle. The chain's CDR3 is CASSQEGFRGWPSDEQFF. For the CDR3, the DNA is TGCGCCAGCAGCCAAGAAGGGTTTCGAGGGTGGCCTTCCGATGAGCAGTTCTTC.

The rearrangement links TRBV9 to TRBJ2-3; D is ambiguous. V lost 6 bases to trimming and J lost 5 bases, with 10 bases between them. This CDR3 contains 12 residues. The germline CDR1 and CDR2 sequences are SGDLS and YYNGEE. The CDR3 loop reads CASNVGIDTQYF. CDR3 sequence (DNA): TGTGCCAGCAACGTCGGTATAGATACGCAGTATTTT. The full variable domain, rest sourced from reference TRBV9 and TRBJ2-3, is DSGVTQTPKHLITATGQRVTLRCSPRSGDLSVYWYQQSLDQGLQFLIQYYNGEERAKGNILERFSAQQFPDLHSELNLSSLELGDSALYFCASNVGIDTQYFGPGTRLTVL.

The J gene is TRBJ2-5, the V gene TRBV6-6; D unclear. The J call may be wrong; the DNA end is better matched by TRBJ2-7. This CDR3 is 13 amino acids long. CDR1 is MNHNY and CDR2 is SVGAGI in the germline V gene (reference sequence). The CDR3 here is CASSYSLFHEQYF. The CDR3 coding sequence is TGTGCCAGCAGTTACTCCCTCTTTCACGAGCAGTACTTC.

This chain joins TRBV7-6 and TRBJ2-3, with a weak D call TRBD2 (6 bases). The germline V gene has CDR1 SGHVS and CDR2 FNYEAQ. The germline V and J ends were trimmed by 0 bases and 2 bases, with 9 bases remaining between them. The CDR3 totals 15 residues. The CDR3 DNA is TGTGCCAGCAGCTTAGCGGGGAGGTTCACAGATACGCAGTATTTT. It translates to CASSLAGRFTDTQYF.

The rearrangement uses TRBV4-2 and TRBJ2-5; 9 bases map to TRBD1. Per the germline V gene, CDR1 is LGHNA and CDR2 is YNFKEQ. The J segment lost 4 bases and the V segment lost 5 bases, leaving 8 bases of the junction unmatched. This CDR3 is built from 15 residues. CDR3 in amino acids: CASSARTGVGETQYF. The DNA of the CDR3 is TGTGCCAGCAGCGCCCGGACAGGGGTAGGAGAGACCCAGTACTTC.

This clonotype appeared a few times. A junction end diverges from the germline sequence, so it may reflect a read error. The rearrangement links TRBV10-3 to TRBJ2-5; 9 bases map to TRBD1. The CDR3 is 15 amino acids. Germline assignment: CDR1 ENHRY and CDR2 SYGVKD. The CDR3 DNA reads TGTGCCACCAGTGACGCTACAGGGGGCTGGGAGACCCAGTACTTC. This gives the protein CATSDATGGWETQYF.

V is TRBV27 and J is TRBJ2-3; TRBD1 matches 9 bases. CDR3 length equals 14 residues. The V and J ends lost 9 bases and 3 bases, in that order; junction bases with no gene match: 7. Germline loops: CDR1 MNHEY, CDR2 SMNVEV (reference sequence). The CDR3 DNA is TGTGCCAGTAACCAACAGGGGGCTACAGATACGCAGTATTTT. It encodes CASNQQGATDTQYF.

The V call is TRBV20-1, the J call TRBJ1-1, with D perhaps matching TRBD1 (5 bases). The ends were cut back, 0 bases at V and 4 bases at J, with 12 bases in the middle. Germline V gene lookup returns CDR1 DFQATT and CDR2 SNEGSKA (reference sequence). This CDR3 contains 14 residues. This CDR3 reads CSARDPRQTTEAFF. The CDR3 region has the DNA TGCAGTGCTAGAGATCCCCGACAGACCACTGAAGCTTTCTTT.

This clonotype has more than one count but fewer than ten. The rearrangement uses TRBV7-9 and TRBJ1-4, with D possibly being TRBD1 (6 bases). The length of the CDR3 is 15 residues. Trimming pared 5 bases from V and 8 bases from J, leaving 18 bases between. Germline values: CDR1 SEHNR, CDR2 FQNEAQ (reference sequence). The CDR3 region is CASSPPGARGEKLFF. The CDR3 region has the DNA TGTGCCAGCAGCCCCCCAGGGGCGCGAGGCGAAAAACTGTTTTTT.